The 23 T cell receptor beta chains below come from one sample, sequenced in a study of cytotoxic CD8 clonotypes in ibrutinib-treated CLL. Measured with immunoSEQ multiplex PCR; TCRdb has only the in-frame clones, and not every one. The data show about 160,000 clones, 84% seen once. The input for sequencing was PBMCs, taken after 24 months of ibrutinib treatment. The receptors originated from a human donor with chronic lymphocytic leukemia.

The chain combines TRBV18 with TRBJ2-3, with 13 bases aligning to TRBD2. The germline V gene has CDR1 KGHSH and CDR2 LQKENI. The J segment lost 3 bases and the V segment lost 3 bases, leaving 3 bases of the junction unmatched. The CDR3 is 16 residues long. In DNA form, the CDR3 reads TGTGCCAGCTCACCCCCGGGACTAGCGGGGACAGATACGCAGTATTTT. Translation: CASSPPGLAGTDTQYF.

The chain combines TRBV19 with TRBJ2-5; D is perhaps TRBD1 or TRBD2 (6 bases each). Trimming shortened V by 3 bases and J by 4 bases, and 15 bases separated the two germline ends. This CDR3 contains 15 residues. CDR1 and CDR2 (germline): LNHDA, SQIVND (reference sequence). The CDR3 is CASSILGGGSETQYF. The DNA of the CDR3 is TGTGCCAGTAGTATTTTGGGGGGCGGCTCAGAGACCCAGTACTTC. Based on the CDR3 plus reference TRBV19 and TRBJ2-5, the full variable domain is DGGITQSPKYLFRKEGQNVTLSCEQNLNHDAMYWYRQDPGQGLRLIYYSQIVNDFQKGDIAEGYSVSREKKESFPLTVTSAQKNPTAFYLCASSILGGGSETQYFGPGTRLLVL.

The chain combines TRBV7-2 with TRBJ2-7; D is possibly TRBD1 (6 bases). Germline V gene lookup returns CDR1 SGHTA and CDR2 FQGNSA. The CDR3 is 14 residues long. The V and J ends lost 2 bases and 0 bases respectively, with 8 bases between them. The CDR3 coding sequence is TGTGCCAGCAGCTTAAGCAGGGGCTCCTACGAGCAGTACTTC. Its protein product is CASSLSRGSYEQYF. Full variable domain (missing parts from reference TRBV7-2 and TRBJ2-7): GAGVSQSPSNKVTEKGKDVELRCDPISGHTALYWYRQSLGQGLEFLIYFQGNSAPDKSGLPSDRFSAERTGGSVSTLTIQRTQQEDSAVYLCASSLSRGSYEQYFGPGTRLTVT.

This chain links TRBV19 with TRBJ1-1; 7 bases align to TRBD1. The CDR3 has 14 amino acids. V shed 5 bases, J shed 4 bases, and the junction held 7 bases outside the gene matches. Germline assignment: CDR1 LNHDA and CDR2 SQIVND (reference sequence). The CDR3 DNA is TGTGCCAGTAGTGCCCGGACAGGAATCACTGAAGCTTTCTTT. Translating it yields CASSARTGITEAFF.

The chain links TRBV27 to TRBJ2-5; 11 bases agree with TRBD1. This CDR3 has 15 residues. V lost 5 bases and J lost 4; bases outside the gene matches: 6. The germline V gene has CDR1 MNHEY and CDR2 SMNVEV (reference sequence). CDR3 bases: TGTGCCAGCAGTCCCCGGGACAGGGGGGGAGAGACCCAGTACTTC. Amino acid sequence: CASSPRDRGGETQYF.

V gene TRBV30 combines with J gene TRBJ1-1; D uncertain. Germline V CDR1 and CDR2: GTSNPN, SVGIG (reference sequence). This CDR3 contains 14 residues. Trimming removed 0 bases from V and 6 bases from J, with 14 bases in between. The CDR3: CAWSVLWGISEAFF. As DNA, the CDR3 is TGTGCCTGGAGTGTACTATGGGGTATTTCTGAAGCTTTCTTT.

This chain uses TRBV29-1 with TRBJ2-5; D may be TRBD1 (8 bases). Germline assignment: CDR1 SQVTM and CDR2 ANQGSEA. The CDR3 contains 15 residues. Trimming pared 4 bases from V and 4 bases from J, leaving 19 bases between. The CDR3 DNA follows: TGCAGCGTTGGAGGACAGGGAGGGGACGGAGAGACCCAGTACTTC. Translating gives CSVGGQGGDGETQYF.

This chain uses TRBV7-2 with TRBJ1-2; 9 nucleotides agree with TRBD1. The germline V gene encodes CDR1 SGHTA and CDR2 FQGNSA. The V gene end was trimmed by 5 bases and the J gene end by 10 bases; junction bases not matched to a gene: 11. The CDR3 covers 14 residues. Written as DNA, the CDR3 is TGTGCCAGCAGCCTCGGGGGGACAGGGCGGCACTACACCTTC. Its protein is CASSLGGTGRHYTF.

The CDR3 reads CAWSDTGPYEQYF. In DNA, the CDR3 is TGTGCCTGGAGTGATACAGGTCCCTACGAGCAGTACTTC. This chain links TRBV30 with TRBJ2-7; possibly TRBD1 for D (5 bases). The CDR3 consists of 13 residues. Trimming removed 1 base from V and 2 bases from J, with 9 bases in between. Germline CDR1 is GTSNPN and CDR2 is SVGIG (reference sequence).

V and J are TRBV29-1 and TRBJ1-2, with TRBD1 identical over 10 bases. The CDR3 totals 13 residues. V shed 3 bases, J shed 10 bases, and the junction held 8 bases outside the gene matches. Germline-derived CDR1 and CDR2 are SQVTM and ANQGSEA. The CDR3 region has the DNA TGCAGCGTTGACACCGGGACAGGGGTTGACTACACCTTC. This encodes CSVDTGTGVDYTF.

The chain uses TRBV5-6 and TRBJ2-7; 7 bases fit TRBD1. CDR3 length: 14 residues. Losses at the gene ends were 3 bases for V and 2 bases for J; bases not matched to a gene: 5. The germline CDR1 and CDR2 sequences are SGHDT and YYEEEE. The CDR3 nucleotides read TGTGCCAGCAGCTCACTGGACAGGCCCTACGAGCAGTACTTC. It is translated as CASSSLDRPYEQYF.

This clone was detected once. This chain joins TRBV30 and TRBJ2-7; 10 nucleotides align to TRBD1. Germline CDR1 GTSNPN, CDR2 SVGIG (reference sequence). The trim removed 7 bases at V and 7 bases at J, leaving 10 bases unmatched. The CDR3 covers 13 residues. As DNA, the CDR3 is TGTGCCTTGGCGGGTGACAGGGGGCAAGAGCAGTACTTC. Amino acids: CALAGDRGQEQYF.

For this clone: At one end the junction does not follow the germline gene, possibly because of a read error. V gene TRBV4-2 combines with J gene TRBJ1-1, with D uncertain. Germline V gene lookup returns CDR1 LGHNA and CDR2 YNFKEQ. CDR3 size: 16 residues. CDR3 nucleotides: TGTGCCAGCAGCAAAGAAGTAGTCCGGCGGGGCACTGAAGCTTTCTTT. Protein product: CASSKEVVRRGTEAFF.

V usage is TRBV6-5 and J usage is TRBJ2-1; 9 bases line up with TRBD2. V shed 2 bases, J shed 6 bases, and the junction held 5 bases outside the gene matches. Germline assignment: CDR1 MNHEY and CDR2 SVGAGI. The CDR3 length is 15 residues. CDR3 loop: CASSYEVSGSNEQFF. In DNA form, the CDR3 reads TGTGCCAGCAGTTACGAGGTTAGCGGGAGCAATGAGCAGTTCTTC.

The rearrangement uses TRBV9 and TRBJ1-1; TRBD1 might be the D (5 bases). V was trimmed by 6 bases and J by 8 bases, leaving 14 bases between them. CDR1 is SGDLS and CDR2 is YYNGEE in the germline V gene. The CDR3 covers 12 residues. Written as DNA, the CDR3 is TGTGCCAGCACCCGGGACGGCCCAGAAGCTTTCTTT. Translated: CASTRDGPEAFF.

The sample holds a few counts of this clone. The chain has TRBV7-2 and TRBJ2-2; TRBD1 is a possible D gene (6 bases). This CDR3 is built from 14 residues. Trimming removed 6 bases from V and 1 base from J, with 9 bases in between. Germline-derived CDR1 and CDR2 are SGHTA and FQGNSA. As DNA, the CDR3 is TGTGCCAGCAGGCGGACAGTGAACACCGGGGAGCTGTTTTTT. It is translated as CASRRTVNTGELFF.

Here the CDR3 reads CASRGQAISGNTIYF. Written as DNA, the CDR3 is TGTGCCAGCAGGGGACAGGCTATCTCTGGAAACACCATATATTTT. The rearrangement uses TRBV6-1 and TRBJ1-3; TRBD1 agrees at 8 bases. The germline CDR1 and CDR2 sequences are MNHNS and SASEGT. Trimming cost V 6 bases and J 0 bases; bases outside gene matches: 4. The CDR3 is made up of 15 amino acids.

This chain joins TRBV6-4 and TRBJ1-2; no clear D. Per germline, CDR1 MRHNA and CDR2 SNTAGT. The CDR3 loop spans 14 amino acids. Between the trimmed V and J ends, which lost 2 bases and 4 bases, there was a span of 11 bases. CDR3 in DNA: TGTGCCAGCAGTGACCAAACAGAAGCCTATGGCTACACCTTC. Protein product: CASSDQTEAYGYTF.

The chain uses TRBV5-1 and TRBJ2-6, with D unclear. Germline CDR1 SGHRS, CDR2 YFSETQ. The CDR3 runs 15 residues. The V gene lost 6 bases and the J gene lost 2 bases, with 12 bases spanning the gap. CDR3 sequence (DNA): TGCGCCAGCACCCCGGCGGCGGCTGGGGCCAACGTCCTGACTTTC. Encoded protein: CASTPAAAGANVLTF.

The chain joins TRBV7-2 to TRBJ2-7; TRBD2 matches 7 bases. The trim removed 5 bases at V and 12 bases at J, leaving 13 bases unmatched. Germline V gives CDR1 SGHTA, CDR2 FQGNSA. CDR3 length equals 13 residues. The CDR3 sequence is CASSNSGWAEMYF. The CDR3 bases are TGTGCCAGCAGCAATAGCGGGTGGGCGGAGATGTACTTC.

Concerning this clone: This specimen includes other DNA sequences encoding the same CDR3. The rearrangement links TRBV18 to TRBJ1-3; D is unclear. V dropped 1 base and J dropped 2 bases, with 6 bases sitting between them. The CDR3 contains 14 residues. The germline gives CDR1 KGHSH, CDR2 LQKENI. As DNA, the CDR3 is TGTGCCAGCTCACCACAGGGTACTGGAAACACCATATATTTT. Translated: CASSPQGTGNTIYF.

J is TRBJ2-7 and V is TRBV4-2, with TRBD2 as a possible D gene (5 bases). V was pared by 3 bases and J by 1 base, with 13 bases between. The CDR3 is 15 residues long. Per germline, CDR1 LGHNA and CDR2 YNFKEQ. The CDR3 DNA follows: TGTGCCAGCAGCCAGGAGGTTGGAGAATCCTACGAGCAGTACTTC. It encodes CASSQEVGESYEQYF.

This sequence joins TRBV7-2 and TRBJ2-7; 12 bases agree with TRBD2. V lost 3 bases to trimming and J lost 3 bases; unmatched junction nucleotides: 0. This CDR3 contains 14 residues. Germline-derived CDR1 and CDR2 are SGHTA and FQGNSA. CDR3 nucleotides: TGTGCCAGCAGCTTGACTAGCGGGAGCTACGAGCAGTACTTC. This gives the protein CASSLTSGSYEQYF.